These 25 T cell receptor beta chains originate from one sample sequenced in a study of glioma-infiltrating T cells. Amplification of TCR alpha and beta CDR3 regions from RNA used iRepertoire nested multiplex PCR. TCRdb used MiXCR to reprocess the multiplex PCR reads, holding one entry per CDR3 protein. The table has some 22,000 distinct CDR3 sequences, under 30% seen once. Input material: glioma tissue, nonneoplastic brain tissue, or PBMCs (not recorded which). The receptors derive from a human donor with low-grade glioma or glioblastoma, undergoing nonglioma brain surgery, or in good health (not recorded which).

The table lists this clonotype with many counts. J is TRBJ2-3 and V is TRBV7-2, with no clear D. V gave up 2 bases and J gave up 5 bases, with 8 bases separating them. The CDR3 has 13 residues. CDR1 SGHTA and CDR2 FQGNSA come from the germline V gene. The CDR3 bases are TGTGCCAGCAGCTTATGGGATAAAGATACGCAGTATTTT. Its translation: CASSLWDKDTQYF.

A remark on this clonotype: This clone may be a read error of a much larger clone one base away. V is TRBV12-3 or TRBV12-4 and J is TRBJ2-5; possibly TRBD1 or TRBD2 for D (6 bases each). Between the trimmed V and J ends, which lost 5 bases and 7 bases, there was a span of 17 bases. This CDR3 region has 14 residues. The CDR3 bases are TGTGCCAGCAGTCACCGGGGGCTCGGGGGGACCCAGTACTTC. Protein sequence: CASSHRGLGGTQYF.

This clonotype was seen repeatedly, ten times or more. CDR3: CASIQGRDQGTQYF. CDR3 DNA sequence: TGTGCCAGCATCCAGGGGAGGGACCAGGGTACGCAGTATTTT. The chain has TRBV6-1 and TRBJ2-3; maybe TRBD2 (7 bases). The CDR3 covers 14 residues. Germline lookup yields CDR1 MNHNS and CDR2 SASEGT. V dropped 7 bases and J dropped 8 bases, with 19 bases sitting between them.

As DNA, the CDR3 is TGCGCCAGCAGCACGGGACAGGGGACAGATACGCAGTATTTT. Its translation: CASSTGQGTDTQYF. This sequence joins TRBV5-1 and TRBJ2-3; 10 positions match TRBD1. V trimming: 4 bases; J trimming: 3 bases; junction bases outside the gene matches: 2. Germline CDR1 reads SGHRS; CDR2 reads YFSETQ. This CDR3 has 14 amino acids.

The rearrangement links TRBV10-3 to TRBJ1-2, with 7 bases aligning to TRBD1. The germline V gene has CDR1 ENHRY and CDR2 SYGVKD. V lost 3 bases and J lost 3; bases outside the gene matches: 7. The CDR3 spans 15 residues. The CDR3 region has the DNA TGTGCCATCAGTGACGAGGGGGCGCCGGACTATGGCTACACCTTC. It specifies CAISDEGAPDYGYTF.

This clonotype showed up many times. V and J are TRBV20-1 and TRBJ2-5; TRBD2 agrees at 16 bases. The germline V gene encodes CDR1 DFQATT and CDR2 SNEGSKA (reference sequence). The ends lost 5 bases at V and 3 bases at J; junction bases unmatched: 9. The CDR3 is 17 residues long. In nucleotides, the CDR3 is TGCAGTGCTCAAGGGGGGACTAGCGGGGGGGGGGAAGAGACCCAGTACTTC. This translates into CSAQGGTSGGGEETQYF.

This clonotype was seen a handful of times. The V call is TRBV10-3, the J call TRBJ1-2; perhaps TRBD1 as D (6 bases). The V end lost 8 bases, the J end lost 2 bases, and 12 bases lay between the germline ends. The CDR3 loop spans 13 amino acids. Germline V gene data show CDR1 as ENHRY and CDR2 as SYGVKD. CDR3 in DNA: TGTGCCATCGGAGCCGGGACAAACTATGGCTACACCTTC. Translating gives CAIGAGTNYGYTF.

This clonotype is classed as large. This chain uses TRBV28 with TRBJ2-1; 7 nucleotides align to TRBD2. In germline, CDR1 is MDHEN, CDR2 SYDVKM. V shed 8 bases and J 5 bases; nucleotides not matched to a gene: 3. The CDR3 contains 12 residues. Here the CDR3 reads CASGTNNNEQFF. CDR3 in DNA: TGTGCCAGCGGGACTAATAACAATGAGCAGTTCTTC.

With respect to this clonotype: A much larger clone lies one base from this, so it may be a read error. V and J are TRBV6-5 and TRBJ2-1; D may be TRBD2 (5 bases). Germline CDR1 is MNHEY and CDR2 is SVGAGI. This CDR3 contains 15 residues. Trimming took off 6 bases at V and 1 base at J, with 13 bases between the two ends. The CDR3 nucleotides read TGTGCCAGCAGCAAACTAGTTAAGTCCTACAATGAGCAGTTCTTC. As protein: CASSKLVKSYNEQFF.

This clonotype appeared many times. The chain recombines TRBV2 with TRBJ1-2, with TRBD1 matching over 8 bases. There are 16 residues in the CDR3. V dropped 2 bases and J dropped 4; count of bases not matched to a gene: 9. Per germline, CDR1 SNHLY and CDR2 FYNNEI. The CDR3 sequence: CASSEQGASRVYGYTF. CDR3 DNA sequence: TGTGCCAGCAGTGAACAGGGGGCGAGTCGCGTCTATGGCTACACCTTC.

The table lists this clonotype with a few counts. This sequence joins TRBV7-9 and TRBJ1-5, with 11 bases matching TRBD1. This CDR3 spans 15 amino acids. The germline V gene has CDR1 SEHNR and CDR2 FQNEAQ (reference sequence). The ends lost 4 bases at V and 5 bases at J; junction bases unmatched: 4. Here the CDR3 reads CASSSDRGLDQPQHF. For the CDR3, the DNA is TGTGCCAGCAGCTCGGACAGGGGGCTGGATCAGCCCCAGCATTTT.

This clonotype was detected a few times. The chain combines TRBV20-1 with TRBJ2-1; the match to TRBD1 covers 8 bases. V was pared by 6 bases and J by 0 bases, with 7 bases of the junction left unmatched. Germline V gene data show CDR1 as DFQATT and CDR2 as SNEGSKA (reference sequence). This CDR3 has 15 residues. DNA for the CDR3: TGCAGTGCGCCGACCGGGACAGGCTCCTACAATGAGCAGTTCTTC. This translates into CSAPTGTGSYNEQFF.

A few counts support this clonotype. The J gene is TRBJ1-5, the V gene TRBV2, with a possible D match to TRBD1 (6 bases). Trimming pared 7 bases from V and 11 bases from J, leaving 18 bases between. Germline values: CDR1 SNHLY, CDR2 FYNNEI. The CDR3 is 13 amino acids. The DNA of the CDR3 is TGTGCCAGCACGCCCGGGACATGGGAGTCCCAGCATTTT. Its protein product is CASTPGTWESQHF.

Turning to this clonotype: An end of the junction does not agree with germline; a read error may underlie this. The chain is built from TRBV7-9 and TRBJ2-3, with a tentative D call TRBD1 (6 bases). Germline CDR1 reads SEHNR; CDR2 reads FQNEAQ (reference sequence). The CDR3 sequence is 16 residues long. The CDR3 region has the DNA TGTGCCAGCAGCTTACCCGGACAGTGCCGCACAGGTACGCAGTATTTT. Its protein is CASSLPGQCRTGTQYF.

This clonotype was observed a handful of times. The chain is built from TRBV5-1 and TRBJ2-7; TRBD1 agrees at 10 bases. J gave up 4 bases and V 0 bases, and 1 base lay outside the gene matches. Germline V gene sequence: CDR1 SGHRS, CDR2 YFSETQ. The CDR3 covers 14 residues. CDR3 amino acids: CASSLEGQGYEQYF. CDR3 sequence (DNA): TGCGCCAGCAGCTTGGAGGGACAGGGGTACGAGCAGTACTTC.

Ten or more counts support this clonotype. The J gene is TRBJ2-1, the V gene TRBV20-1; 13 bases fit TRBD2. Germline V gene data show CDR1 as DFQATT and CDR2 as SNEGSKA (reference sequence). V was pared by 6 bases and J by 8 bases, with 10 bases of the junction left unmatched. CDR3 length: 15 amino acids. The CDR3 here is CSAPPTSGGSHEQFF. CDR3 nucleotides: TGCAGTGCGCCTCCGACTAGCGGGGGGTCGCATGAGCAGTTCTTC.

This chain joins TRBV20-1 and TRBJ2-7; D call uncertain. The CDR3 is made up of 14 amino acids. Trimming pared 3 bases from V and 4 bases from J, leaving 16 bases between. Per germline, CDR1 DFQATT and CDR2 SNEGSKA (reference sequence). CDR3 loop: CSASFASGRYEQYF. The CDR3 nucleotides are TGCAGTGCTAGCTTCGCGTCTGGGCGGTACGAGCAGTACTTC.

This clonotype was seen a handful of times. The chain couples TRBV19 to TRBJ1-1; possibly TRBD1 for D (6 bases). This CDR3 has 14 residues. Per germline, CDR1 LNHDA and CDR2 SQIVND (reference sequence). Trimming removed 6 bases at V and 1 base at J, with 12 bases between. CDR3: CASRNGQKNTEAFF. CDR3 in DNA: TGTGCCAGTAGGAATGGACAGAAGAACACTGAAGCTTTCTTT.

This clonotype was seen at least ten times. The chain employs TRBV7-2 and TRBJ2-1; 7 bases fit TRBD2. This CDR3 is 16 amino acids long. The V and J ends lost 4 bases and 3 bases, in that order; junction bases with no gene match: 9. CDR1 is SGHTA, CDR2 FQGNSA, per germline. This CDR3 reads CASSSTPGGGYNEQFF. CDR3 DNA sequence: TGTGCCAGCAGCTCCACCCCGGGCGGGGGCTACAATGAGCAGTTCTTC. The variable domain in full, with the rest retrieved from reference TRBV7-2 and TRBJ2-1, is GAGVSQSPSNKVTEKGKDVELRCDPISGHTALYWYRQSLGQGLEFLIYFQGNSAPDKSGLPSDRFSAERTGGSVSTLTIQRTQQEDSAVYLCASSSTPGGGYNEQFFGPGTRLTVL.

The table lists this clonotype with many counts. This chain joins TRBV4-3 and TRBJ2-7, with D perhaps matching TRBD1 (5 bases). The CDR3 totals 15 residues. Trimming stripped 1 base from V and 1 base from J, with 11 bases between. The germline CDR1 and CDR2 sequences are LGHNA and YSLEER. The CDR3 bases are TGCGCCAGCAGCCAAGCGATGCAGGGATCCTACGAGCAGTACTTC. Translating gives CASSQAMQGSYEQYF.

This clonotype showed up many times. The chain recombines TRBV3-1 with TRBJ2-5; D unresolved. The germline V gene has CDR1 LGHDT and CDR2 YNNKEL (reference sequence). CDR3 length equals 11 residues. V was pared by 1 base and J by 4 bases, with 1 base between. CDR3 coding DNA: TGTGCCAGCAGCCAAGTAGAGACCCAGTACTTC. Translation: CASSQVETQYF.

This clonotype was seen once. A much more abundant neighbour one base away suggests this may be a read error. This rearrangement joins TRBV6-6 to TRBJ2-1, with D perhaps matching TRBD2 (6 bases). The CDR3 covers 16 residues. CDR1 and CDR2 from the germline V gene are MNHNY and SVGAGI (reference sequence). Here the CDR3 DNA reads TGTGCCAGCAGTTACTCGTCCGGGGACTCCTACAATGAGCAGTCCTTC. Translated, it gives CASSYSSGDSYNEQSF.

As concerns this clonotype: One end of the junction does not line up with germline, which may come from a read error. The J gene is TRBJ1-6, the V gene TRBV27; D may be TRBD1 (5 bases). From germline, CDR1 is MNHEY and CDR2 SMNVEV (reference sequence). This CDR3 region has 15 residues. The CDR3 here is CASTVGVTHNSPLPF. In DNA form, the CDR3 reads TGTGCCAGCACCGTAGGGGTGACGCATAATTCACCCCTCCCCTTT.

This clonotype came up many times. As DNA, the CDR3 is TGTGCCAGCAGCCAAGAAGGTAGGGGGGGGACTGAAGCTTTCTTT. Encoded protein: CASSQEGRGGTEAFF. V gene TRBV3-1 combines with J gene TRBJ1-1; D may be TRBD1 (6 bases). Germline lookup yields CDR1 LGHDT and CDR2 YNNKEL (reference sequence). This CDR3 has 15 residues. Trimming stripped 0 bases from V and 5 bases from J, with 13 bases between.

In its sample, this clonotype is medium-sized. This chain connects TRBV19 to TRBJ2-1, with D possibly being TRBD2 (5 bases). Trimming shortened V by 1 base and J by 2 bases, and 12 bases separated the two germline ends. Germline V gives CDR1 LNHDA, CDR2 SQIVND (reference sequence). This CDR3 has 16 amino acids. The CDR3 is CASSIGSAGAYNEQFF. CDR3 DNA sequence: TGTGCCAGTAGTATAGGGTCAGCCGGGGCCTACAATGAGCAGTTCTTC.